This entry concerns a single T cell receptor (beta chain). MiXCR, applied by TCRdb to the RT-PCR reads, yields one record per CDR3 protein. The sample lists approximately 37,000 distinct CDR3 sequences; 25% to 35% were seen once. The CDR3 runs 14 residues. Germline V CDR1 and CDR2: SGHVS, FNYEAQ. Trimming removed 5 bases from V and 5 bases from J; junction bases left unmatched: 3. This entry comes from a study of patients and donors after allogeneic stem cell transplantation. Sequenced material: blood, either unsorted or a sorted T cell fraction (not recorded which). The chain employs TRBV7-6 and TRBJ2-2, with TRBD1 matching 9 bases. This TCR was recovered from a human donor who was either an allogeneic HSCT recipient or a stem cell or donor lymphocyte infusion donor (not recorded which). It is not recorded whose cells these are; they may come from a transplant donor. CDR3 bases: TGTGCCAGCAGCCGACAGGGGGGGACCGGGGAGCTGTTTTTT. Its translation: CASSRQGGTGELFF.